This TCR beta chain emerged from a study of blood T cell repertoires in COVID-19. Whole-study context: Sample material is recorded as cDNA or gDNA derived from T cells, B-cell-depleted T cells, or PBMCs.

The table came from immunoSEQ multiplex PCR; TCRdb's copy has only in-frame clones and leaves some out. The table includes under 95,000 clones, 90% to 95% detected once. The CDR3 contains 16 residues. The V end was cut by 3 bases, the J end by 5 bases, with 19 bases between. Germline V CDR1 and CDR2: KGHDR, SFDVKD. Patients from Seattle were sampled longitudinally, starting during active infection. A single count supports this clone. What was sequenced was peripheral blood. This chain uses TRBV24-1 with TRBJ2-7, with D maybe TRBD2 (7 bases). The receptor comes from a man aged 50 to 60 with COVID-19, enrolled during active disease. The chain's CDR3 is CATSDGGGGSFDEQYF. As DNA, the CDR3 is TGTGCCACCAGTGATGGGGGGGGCGGGAGCTTCGACGAGCAGTACTTC.